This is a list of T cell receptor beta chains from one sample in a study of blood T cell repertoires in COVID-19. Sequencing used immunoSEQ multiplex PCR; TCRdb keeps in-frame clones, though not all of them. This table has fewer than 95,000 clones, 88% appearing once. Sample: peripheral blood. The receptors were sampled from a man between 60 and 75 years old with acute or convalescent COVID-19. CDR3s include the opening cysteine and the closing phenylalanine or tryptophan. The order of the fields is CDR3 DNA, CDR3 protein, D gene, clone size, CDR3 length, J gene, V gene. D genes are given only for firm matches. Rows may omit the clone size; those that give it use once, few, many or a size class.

cdr3_nt: TGTGCCAGCGGGACAGGGAGTAACTATGGCTACACCTTC; cdr3_aa: CASGTGSNYGYTF; d_call: TRBD1; clone_size: -; cdr3_length: 13; j_call: TRBJ1-2; v_call: TRBV28
cdr3_nt: TGTGCCAGCAGCTCAACAGGGAACGGGGAGCTGTTTTTT; cdr3_aa: CASSSTGNGELFF; d_call: -; clone_size: -; cdr3_length: 13; j_call: TRBJ2-2; v_call: TRBV12-3/TRBV12-4
cdr3_nt: TGTGCCAGCAGCCCAGCGGGACAGGGGACCTACGAGCAGTACTTC; cdr3_aa: CASSPAGQGTYEQYF; d_call: TRBD1; clone_size: -; cdr3_length: 15; j_call: TRBJ2-7; v_call: TRBV9
cdr3_nt: TGCGCCAGCACCTTAACGAAAGGGGGAAGCAATGAGCAGTTCTTC; cdr3_aa: CASTLTKGGSNEQFF; d_call: -; clone_size: -; cdr3_length: 15; j_call: TRBJ2-1; v_call: TRBV5-1
cdr3_nt: TGTGCCAGCAAGACCGGACAGTACGGCAATCAGCCCCAGCATTTT; cdr3_aa: CASKTGQYGNQPQHF; d_call: -; clone_size: few; cdr3_length: 15; j_call: TRBJ1-5; v_call: TRBV27
cdr3_nt: TGTGCCAGTAGTCCGAGGAGGAGGGAGACCGGGGAGCTGTTTTTT; cdr3_aa: CASSPRRRETGELFF; d_call: -; clone_size: -; cdr3_length: 15; j_call: TRBJ2-2; v_call: TRBV19
cdr3_nt: TGTGCCTGGAGTGTAGCGGGTGATCCTGCTGGGTTTGAGACCCAGTACTTC; cdr3_aa: CAWSVAGDPAGFETQYF; d_call: -; clone_size: -; cdr3_length: 17; j_call: TRBJ2-5; v_call: TRBV30
cdr3_nt: TGTGCCAGCAGCTTAGGACCGGCTAGCGGAGCGTACGAGCAGTACTTC; cdr3_aa: CASSLGPASGAYEQYF; d_call: TRBD2; clone_size: once; cdr3_length: 16; j_call: TRBJ2-7; v_call: TRBV11-2
cdr3_nt: TGCAGCGCTATGGGACAGGACCAAAACATTCAGTACTTC; cdr3_aa: CSAMGQDQNIQYF; d_call: TRBD1; clone_size: -; cdr3_length: 13; j_call: TRBJ2-4; v_call: TRBV29-1
cdr3_nt: TGTGCCAGCAGTTTAGGGAGAGGAAACACCATATATTTT; cdr3_aa: CASSLGRGNTIYF; d_call: -; clone_size: -; cdr3_length: 13; j_call: TRBJ1-3; v_call: TRBV27
cdr3_nt: TGTGCCAGCAGCTTGCGGGGGACTAACACCGGGGAGCTGTTTTTT; cdr3_aa: CASSLRGTNTGELFF; d_call: TRBD2; clone_size: -; cdr3_length: 15; j_call: TRBJ2-2; v_call: TRBV7-3
cdr3_nt: TGCGCCAGCAGCTCGACAACTAGCGGGGACACAGATACGCAGTATTTT; cdr3_aa: CASSSTTSGDTDTQYF; d_call: TRBD2; clone_size: -; cdr3_length: 16; j_call: TRBJ2-3; v_call: TRBV5-1
cdr3_nt: TGTGCCAGCAGCCAAGAGGGCGGGTCCTCCTACGAGCAGTACTTC; cdr3_aa: CASSQEGGSSYEQYF; d_call: -; clone_size: -; cdr3_length: 15; j_call: TRBJ2-7; v_call: TRBV4-2
cdr3_nt: TGTGCCAGCAGCGAAACAGGGTCGGACTACGAGCAGTACTTC; cdr3_aa: CASSETGSDYEQYF; d_call: -; clone_size: -; cdr3_length: 14; j_call: TRBJ2-7; v_call: TRBV5-6
cdr3_nt: TGTGCCAGCAGCCAAGGCCGCGGGACAGGGGGACGGCATGGCTACACCTTC; cdr3_aa: CASSQGRGTGGRHGYTF; d_call: TRBD1; clone_size: -; cdr3_length: 17; j_call: TRBJ1-2; v_call: TRBV3-1/TRBV3-2
cdr3_nt: TGTGCCACCAGTGATTCACGACAGGGCTTCACAGATACGCAGTATTTT; cdr3_aa: CATSDSRQGFTDTQYF; d_call: TRBD1; clone_size: -; cdr3_length: 16; j_call: TRBJ2-3; v_call: TRBV24-1
cdr3_nt: TGTGCCAGTAGCCAAGCCGGGACAGCAACCTTCGGGGGCTACACCTTC; cdr3_aa: CASSQAGTATFGGYTF; d_call: TRBD1; clone_size: -; cdr3_length: 16; j_call: TRBJ1-2; v_call: TRBV19
cdr3_nt: TGCGCCAGCAGCAAACAGGGGGTTGATTCACCCCTCCACTTT; cdr3_aa: CASSKQGVDSPLHF; d_call: TRBD1; clone_size: -; cdr3_length: 14; j_call: TRBJ1-6; v_call: TRBV5-1
cdr3_nt: TGTGCCAGCAGTGACAATATAGGAGGCACAGATACGCAGTATTTT; cdr3_aa: CASSDNIGGTDTQYF; d_call: -; clone_size: -; cdr3_length: 15; j_call: TRBJ2-3; v_call: TRBV6-4
cdr3_nt: TGTGCCACCAGTGATCCTATCCCTAGTTCAACCGGGAACACCGGGGAGCTGTTTTTT; cdr3_aa: CATSDPIPSSTGNTGELFF; d_call: -; clone_size: -; cdr3_length: 19; j_call: TRBJ2-2; v_call: TRBV24-1
cdr3_nt: TGTGCCAGCAGTATATGGGGACTAGCGGGAGGGGATGAGCAGTTCTTC; cdr3_aa: CASSIWGLAGGDEQFF; d_call: TRBD2; clone_size: -; cdr3_length: 16; j_call: TRBJ2-1; v_call: TRBV27
cdr3_nt: TGTGCCAGCAGCTTCGGGACAGACACAGATACGCAGTATTTT; cdr3_aa: CASSFGTDTDTQYF; d_call: TRBD1; clone_size: once; cdr3_length: 14; j_call: TRBJ2-3; v_call: TRBV5-8
cdr3_nt: TGTGCCAGCAGCCCCAGGGGACTAGCGGGAGTGAACACAGATACGCAGTATTTT; cdr3_aa: CASSPRGLAGVNTDTQYF; d_call: TRBD2; clone_size: -; cdr3_length: 18; j_call: TRBJ2-3; v_call: TRBV7-3
cdr3_nt: TGTGCCAGCAGCCGACTAGCGCGCACAGATACGCAGTATTTT; cdr3_aa: CASSRLARTDTQYF; d_call: TRBD2; clone_size: -; cdr3_length: 14; j_call: TRBJ2-3; v_call: TRBV27
cdr3_nt: TGTGCCAGCAGCCAAGGGACTAGCGGGAGGGAGACCCAGTACTTC; cdr3_aa: CASSQGTSGRETQYF; d_call: TRBD2; clone_size: -; cdr3_length: 15; j_call: TRBJ2-5; v_call: TRBV4-2
cdr3_nt: TGTGCCAGCAGGCCGACAGGGCACACTGAAGCTTTCTTT; cdr3_aa: CASRPTGHTEAFF; d_call: TRBD1; clone_size: once; cdr3_length: 13; j_call: TRBJ1-1; v_call: TRBV3-1/TRBV3-2
cdr3_nt: TGTGCCAGTAGCGACAGTCATAATCAGCCCCAGCATTTT; cdr3_aa: CASSDSHNQPQHF; d_call: -; clone_size: -; cdr3_length: 13; j_call: TRBJ1-5; v_call: TRBV19
cdr3_nt: TGTGCCAGTAGTACGGGGGTCACTGAAGCTTTCTTT; cdr3_aa: CASSTGVTEAFF; d_call: -; clone_size: -; cdr3_length: 12; j_call: TRBJ1-1; v_call: TRBV19
cdr3_nt: TGCGCCAGCAGCCAAGCGGGTGTCCAGACGAACACTGAAGCTTTCTTT; cdr3_aa: CASSQAGVQTNTEAFF; d_call: -; clone_size: -; cdr3_length: 16; j_call: TRBJ1-1; v_call: TRBV4-1